The sequence of this T cell receptor beta chain was determined in a study of metastatic and nonmetastatic thyroid tumors (dated by TCRdb to 2018 to 2021). A note on the overall study: For patients with malignant and with benign thyroid disease, the researchers compared repertoires between peripheral blood samples and tumor or nodule tissue samples. Points the paper makes about the study in general: In both blood and tumor samples, malignant tumors were reported to have significantly higher TCR beta diversity than benign nodules.

Receptors were amplified or captured by PCR. TCRdb shows the sequencer as Illumina HiSeq 4000. High-throughput sequencing was used to profile the CDR3 region of the TCR beta-chain in every patient. As for the original processing: CDR3 differences across clinicopathological groups were used to build a classifier for discriminating distant-metastatic papillary thyroid cancer patients. The Shannon index was used to measure repertoire diversity, and the Morisita-Horn index was used to measure how similar tumor and blood repertoires were. Through fastp at Q25 and MiXCR, TCRdb rebuilt clones from the public reads, retaining in-frame beta chains. For this entry, the V and J calls and clone size follow TCRdb and not the study's own pipeline. This sample gives fewer than 40,000 clones in total; about a third of them show up just once. Under 25% of the sample belongs to the ten largest clones. Concerning this clone itself: What this receptor recognizes is not known. No quality values exist for individual bases; no much larger clone is one base distant.

The CDR3 runs 14 residues from the cysteine to the phenylalanine. CDR3 DNA is the only sequence kept; it has 42 bases, read in frame from the first base. The germline V gene (reference sequence) sets CDR1 to GTSNPN and CDR2 to SVGIG. Deletion took 0 bases off V and 2 bases off J, with a span of 10 bases between the germline ends. No patient had received any treatment before thyroid surgery. Using T-cell receptor beta sequencing, the researchers looked back retrospectively at clinical samples from patients, gathered between about 2012 and 2019. The sequenced sample consisted of tumor tissue. The sequence was obtained from a female donor with papillary thyroid cancer or a benign thyroid nodule (not recorded which). Some clones in this sample may be carry-over from other donors' samples. The rearranged segments are TRBV30 and TRBJ1-2; tentative D gene TRBD1, with 5 bases matching. The CDR3: CAWSVGGVNYGYTF. The DNA reads TGTGCCTGGAGTGTCGGGGGGGTGAACTATGGCTACACCTTC.